Listed below are T cell receptor beta chains from one sample, sequenced in a study of vaccination effects on CD4 cells after COVID-19. These receptors have no known antigen. Measured with immunoSEQ multiplex PCR; TCRdb has only the in-frame clones, and not every one. This table holds some 25,000 clones, 60% to 75% found once. The source was CD4+ T cells from PBMCs cultured with HCoV-OC43 spike peptides, collected before COVID-19 vaccination. Receptors were obtained from a human donor who received a COVID-19 vaccine. The CDR3 runs from the conserved cysteine through the conserved F or W. Fields, in order: V gene, J gene, clone size, CDR3 protein. Rows give clone size only sometimes, using once, few, many, or a class for an expanded clone.

>TRBV5-1|TRBJ1-2|-
CASSSLTTDYGYTF
>TRBV5-4|TRBJ2-5|-
CASSSSATGVGTQYF
>TRBV3-1/TRBV3-2|TRBJ1-6|-
CASSQGEGWNSPLHF
>TRBV14|TRBJ2-1|-
CASSHDAGRGGNNEQFF
>TRBV10-3|TRBJ2-7|few
CAISDSRVNRYF
>TRBV6-1|TRBJ2-1|-
CASSEATSGRGEQFF
>TRBV3-1/TRBV3-2|TRBJ2-5|-
CASSQEPHRGGQETQYF
>TRBV12-2|TRBJ1-5|-
CASRLGSEGWHQPQHF
>TRBV2|TRBJ2-5|-
CASSAFGTSGGETQYF
>TRBV7-8|TRBJ2-5|-
CASSLQGGQETQYF
>TRBV6-5|TRBJ2-1|-
CASSLGSPSEQFF
>TRBV10-3|TRBJ1-1|-
CAIRGQGELNTEAFF
>TRBV7-8|TRBJ1-5|-
CASSLAGAYSNQPQHF
>TRBV4-1|TRBJ1-2|-
CASSQARGGLYGYTF
>TRBV7-8|TRBJ1-1|-
CASSLASGGTEAFF
>TRBV10-1|TRBJ2-5|-
CASSDPGLAGGPSETQYF
>TRBV2|TRBJ2-7|-
CASSLGAGAEQYF
>TRBV13|TRBJ1-1|-
CASSVGLGAFF
>TRBV9|TRBJ2-3|-
CASSVGASGGDTQYF
>TRBV5-1|TRBJ1-2|-
CASSLWGQQRELGGYGYTF
>TRBV6-5|TRBJ2-5|-
CASSYSRHTQETQYF
>TRBV5-1|TRBJ1-2|-
CASSLWQGLGYGYTF
>TRBV24-1|TRBJ1-1|-
CATRGLGNTEAFF
>TRBV6-5|TRBJ1-2|-
CASSYDRSYGYTF
>TRBV16|TRBJ2-7|-
CASSQSLGYEQYF
>TRBV24-1|TRBJ1-1|-
CATSDFPGAPLGQEANTEAFF
>TRBV6-1|TRBJ1-2|-
CASSEPGANYGYTF
>TRBV4-1|TRBJ1-2|-
CASSQGIGQGYGYTF
>TRBV6-5|TRBJ2-3|-
CASSRPLEDTQYF
>TRBV7-9|TRBJ1-2|-
CASSGRELSYGYTF
>TRBV29-1|TRBJ1-2|-
CSVVLGYGYTF
>TRBV29-1|TRBJ2-5|-
CSVGSGGETQYF
>TRBV10-3|TRBJ2-2|-
CAIGLVSGELFF
>TRBV7-9|TRBJ1-1|-
CASTPRPDETSNTEAFF
>TRBV19|TRBJ1-5|once
CASSTTGQGRQPQHF
>TRBV10-1|TRBJ2-3|-
CASSLRETDTQYF
>TRBV4-1|TRBJ1-1|few
CASSLMGRGLGTEAFF
>TRBV3-1/TRBV3-2|TRBJ2-2|medium-sized
CASSQRLAGTGELFF